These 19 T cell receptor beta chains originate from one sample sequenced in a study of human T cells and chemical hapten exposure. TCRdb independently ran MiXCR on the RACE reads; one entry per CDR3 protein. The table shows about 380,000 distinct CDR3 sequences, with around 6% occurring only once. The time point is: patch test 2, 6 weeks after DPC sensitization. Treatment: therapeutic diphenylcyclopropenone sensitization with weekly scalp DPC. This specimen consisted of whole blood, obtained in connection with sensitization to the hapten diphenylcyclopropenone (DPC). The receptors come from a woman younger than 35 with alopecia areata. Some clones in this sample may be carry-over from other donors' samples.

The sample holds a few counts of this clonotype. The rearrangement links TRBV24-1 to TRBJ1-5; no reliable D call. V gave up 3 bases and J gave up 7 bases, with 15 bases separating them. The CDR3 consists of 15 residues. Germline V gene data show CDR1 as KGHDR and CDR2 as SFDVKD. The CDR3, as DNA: TGTGCCACCAGTGATGGGAGGAGGGTCGAGCAGCCCCAGCATTTT. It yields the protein CATSDGRRVEQPQHF.

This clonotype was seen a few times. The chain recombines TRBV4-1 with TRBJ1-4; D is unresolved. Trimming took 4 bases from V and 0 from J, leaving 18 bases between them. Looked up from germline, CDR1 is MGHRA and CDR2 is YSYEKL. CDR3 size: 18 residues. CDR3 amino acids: CASSPRRGSRSTNEKLFF. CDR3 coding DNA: TGCGCCAGCAGCCCCCGTCGTGGTTCTCGTTCAACTAATGAAAAACTGTTTTTT.

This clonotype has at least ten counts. CDR3 amino acids: CASSLAPDYGYTF. The CDR3 DNA reads as TGCGCCAGCAGCTTGGCACCGGACTATGGCTACACCTTC. The V call is TRBV5-1, the J call TRBJ1-2; no clear D gene. The ends were cut back, 0 bases at V and 3 bases at J, with 6 bases in the middle. The CDR3 contains 13 residues. CDR1 is SGHRS and CDR2 is YFSETQ in the germline V gene.

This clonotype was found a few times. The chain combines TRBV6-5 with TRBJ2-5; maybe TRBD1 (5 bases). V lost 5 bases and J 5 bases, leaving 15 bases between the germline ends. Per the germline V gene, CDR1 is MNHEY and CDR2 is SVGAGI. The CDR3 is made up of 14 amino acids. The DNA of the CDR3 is TGTGCCAGCAGTCGGTTGGGTCCAGGGGAGACCCAGTACTTC. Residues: CASSRLGPGETQYF.

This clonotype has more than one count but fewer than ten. The CDR3 loop reads CASSKQDRGNQPQHF. CDR3 in DNA: TGTGCCAGCAGTAAACAGGACAGGGGCAATCAGCCCCAGCATTTT. The chain joins TRBV27 to TRBJ1-5; 8 positions agree with TRBD1. V lost 5 bases, J lost 2 bases, and 5 bases stayed unmatched. Germline V lookup: CDR1 MNHEY, CDR2 SMNVEV (reference sequence). The CDR3 is 15 residues long.

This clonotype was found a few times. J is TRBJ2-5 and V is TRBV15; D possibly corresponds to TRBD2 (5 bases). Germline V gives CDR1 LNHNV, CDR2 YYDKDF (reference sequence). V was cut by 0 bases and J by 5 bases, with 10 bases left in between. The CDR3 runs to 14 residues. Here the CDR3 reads CATSRDRGLETQYF. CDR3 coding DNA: TGTGCCACCAGCAGAGATCGCGGGCTGGAGACCCAGTACTTC.

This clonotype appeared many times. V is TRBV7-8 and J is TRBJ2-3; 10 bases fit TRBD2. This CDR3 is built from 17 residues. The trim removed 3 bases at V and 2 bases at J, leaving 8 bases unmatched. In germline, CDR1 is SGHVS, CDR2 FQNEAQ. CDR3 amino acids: CASSFPNTSGDTDTQYF. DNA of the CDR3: TGTGCCAGCAGCTTCCCAAATACTAGCGGGGACACAGATACGCAGTATTTT.

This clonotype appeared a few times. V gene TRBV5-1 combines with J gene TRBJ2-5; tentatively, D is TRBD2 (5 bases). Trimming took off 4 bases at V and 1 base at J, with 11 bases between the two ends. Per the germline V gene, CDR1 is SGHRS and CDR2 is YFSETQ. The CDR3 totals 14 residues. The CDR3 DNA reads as TGCGCCAGCAGCCCGGACTCCCCCCAAGAGACCCAGTACTTC. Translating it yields CASSPDSPQETQYF.

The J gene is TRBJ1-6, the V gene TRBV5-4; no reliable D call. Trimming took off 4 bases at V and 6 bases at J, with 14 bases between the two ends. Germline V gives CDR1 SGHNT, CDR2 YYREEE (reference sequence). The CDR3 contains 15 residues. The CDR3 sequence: CASSPGRSGNSPLHF. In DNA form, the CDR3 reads TGTGCCAGCAGCCCGGGCCGGTCGGGTAATTCACCCCTCCACTTT.

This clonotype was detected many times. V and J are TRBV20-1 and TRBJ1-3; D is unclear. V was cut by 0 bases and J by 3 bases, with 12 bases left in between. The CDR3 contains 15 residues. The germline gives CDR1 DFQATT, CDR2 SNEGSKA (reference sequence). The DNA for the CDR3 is TGCAGTGCTAGAGATCCCAAGGGAGGTGGAAACACCATATATTTT. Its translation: CSARDPKGGGNTIYF.

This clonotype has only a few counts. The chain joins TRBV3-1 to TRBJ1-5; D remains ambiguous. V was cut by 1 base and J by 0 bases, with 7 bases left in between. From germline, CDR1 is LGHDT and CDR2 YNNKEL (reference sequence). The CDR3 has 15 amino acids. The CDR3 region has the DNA TGTGCCAGCAGCCAAGGGGCGGATAGCAATCAGCCCCAGCATTTT. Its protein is CASSQGADSNQPQHF.

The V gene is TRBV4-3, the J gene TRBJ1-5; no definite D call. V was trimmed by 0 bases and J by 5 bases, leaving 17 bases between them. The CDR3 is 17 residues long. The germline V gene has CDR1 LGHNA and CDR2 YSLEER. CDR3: CASSQERTGNYYQPQHF. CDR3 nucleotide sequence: TGCGCCAGCAGCCAAGAGAGGACGGGAAATTACTATCAGCCCCAGCATTTT.

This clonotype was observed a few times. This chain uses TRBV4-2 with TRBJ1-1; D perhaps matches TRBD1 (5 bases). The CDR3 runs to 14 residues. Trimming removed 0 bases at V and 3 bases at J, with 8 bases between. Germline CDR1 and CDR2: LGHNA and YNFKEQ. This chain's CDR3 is CASSQEIRDTEAFF. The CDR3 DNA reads TGTGCCAGCAGCCAAGAGATCAGGGACACTGAAGCTTTCTTT.

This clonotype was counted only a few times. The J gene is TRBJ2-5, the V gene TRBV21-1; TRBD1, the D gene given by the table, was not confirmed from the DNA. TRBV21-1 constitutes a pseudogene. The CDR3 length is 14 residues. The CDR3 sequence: CASSKAEGQETQYF. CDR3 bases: TGTGCCAGCAGCAAAGCGGAGGGGCAGGAGACCCAGTACTTC.

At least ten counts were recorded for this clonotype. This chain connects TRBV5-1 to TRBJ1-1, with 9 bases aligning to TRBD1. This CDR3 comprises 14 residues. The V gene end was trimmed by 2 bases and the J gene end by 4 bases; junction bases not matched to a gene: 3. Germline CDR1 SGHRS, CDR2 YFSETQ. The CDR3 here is CASSFGTGSTEAFF. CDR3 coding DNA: TGCGCCAGCAGCTTCGGGACAGGGAGCACTGAAGCTTTCTTT.

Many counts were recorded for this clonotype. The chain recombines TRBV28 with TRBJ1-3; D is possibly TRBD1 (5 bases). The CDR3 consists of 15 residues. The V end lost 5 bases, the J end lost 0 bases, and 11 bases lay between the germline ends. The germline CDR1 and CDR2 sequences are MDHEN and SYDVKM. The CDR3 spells CASSLTGFSGNTIYF. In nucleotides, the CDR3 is TGTGCCAGCAGTCTTACAGGCTTCTCTGGAAACACCATATATTTT.

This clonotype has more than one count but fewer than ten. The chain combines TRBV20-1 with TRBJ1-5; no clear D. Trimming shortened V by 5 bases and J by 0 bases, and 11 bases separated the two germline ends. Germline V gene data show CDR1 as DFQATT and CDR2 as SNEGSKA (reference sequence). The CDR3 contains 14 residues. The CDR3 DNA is TGCAGTGCTCTCGACCGTCATAGCAATCAGCCCCAGCATTTT. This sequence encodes CSALDRHSNQPQHF.

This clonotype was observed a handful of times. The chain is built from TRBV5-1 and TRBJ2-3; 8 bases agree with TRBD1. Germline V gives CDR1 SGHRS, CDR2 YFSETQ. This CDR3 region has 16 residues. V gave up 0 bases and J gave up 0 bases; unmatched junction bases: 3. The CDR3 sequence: CASSLGQGASTDTQYF. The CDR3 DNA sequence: TGCGCCAGCAGCTTGGGGCAGGGGGCTAGCACAGATACGCAGTATTTT.

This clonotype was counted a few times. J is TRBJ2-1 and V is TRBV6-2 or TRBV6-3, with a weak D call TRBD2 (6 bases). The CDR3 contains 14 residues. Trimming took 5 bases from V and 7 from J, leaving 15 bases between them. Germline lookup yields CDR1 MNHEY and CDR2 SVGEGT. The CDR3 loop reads CASSLSGVTNEQFF. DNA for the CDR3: TGTGCCAGCAGTCTTAGCGGAGTAACGAATGAGCAGTTCTTC.